This is a list of T cell receptor beta chains from one sample in a study of cytomegalovirus exposure and HLA in healthy donors. Profiled with immunoSEQ multiplex PCR; TCRdb holds only in-frame clones, not every one. This sample yields approximately 160,000 clones, of which around 82% are seen a single time; approximately 1.6% belongs to the top ten. Sequencing was carried out using PBMCs. These receptors all come from a male donor in good health and CMV-seronegative. Each CDR3 is given with its conserved first and last residue. The D gene is left open where the match is weak. Only part of the rows carry a size: once, few, many, or a class if the clone is expanded.

d_gene	j_gene	v_gene	abundance	CDR3nt	CDR3aa
TRBD2	TRBJ2-1	TRBV19	NA	TGTGCCAGTAGTATAGCTGGGGGGCTAATAGCGGGGGTTCCCTACAATGAGCAGTTCTTC	CASSIAGGLIAGVPYNEQFF
NA	TRBJ1-3	TRBV29-1	NA	TGCAGCGTTACATACTCTGGAAACACCATATATTTT	CSVTYSGNTIYF
NA	TRBJ2-7	TRBV7-9	NA	TGTGCCAGCAGCTTAGGCGGAGGGGCCTACGAGCAGTACTTC	CASSLGGGAYEQYF
NA	TRBJ2-2	TRBV27	NA	TGTGCCAGCAGAGGGGTGTCCGGGGAGCTGTTTTTT	CASRGVSGELFF
NA	TRBJ2-7	TRBV7-9	NA	TGTGCCAGCAGCCCGGGGAGAGACACCCAGTACGAGCAGTACTTC	CASSPGRDTQYEQYF
TRBD1	TRBJ2-2	TRBV29-1	NA	TGCAGCGTTCTGACAGGGCGGCAAGGCGGGGAGCTGTTTTTT	CSVLTGRQGGELFF
NA	TRBJ2-7	TRBV7-9	NA	TGTGCCAGCAGCTCGGACTTACTGAGCGGGCTGTCGGGGCCCTACGAGCAGTACTTC	CASSSDLLSGLSGPYEQYF
TRBD2	TRBJ2-1	TRBV11-2	NA	TGTGCCAGCAGCTTAGGGGGACTAGCGGGATACAATGAGCAGTTCTTC	CASSLGGLAGYNEQFF
NA	TRBJ2-4	TRBV19	NA	TGTGCCAGTAGTATTACGGGTTACGGCCAAAACATTCAGTACTTC	CASSITGYGQNIQYF
NA	TRBJ1-1	TRBV10-3	few	TGTGCCATCAGTGATTGGGCCGACACTGAAGCTTTCTTT	CAISDWADTEAFF
NA	TRBJ2-5	TRBV20-1	NA	TGCAGTGCTGGGTCGCGGGAGACCCAGTACTTC	CSAGSRETQYF
NA	TRBJ2-5	TRBV15	NA	TGTGCCACCTCGGATCCTCGGGGAGCCGAGACCCAGTACTTC	CATSDPRGAETQYF
NA	TRBJ1-5	TRBV27	NA	TGTGCCAGCAGTTTATCGGAGGGGTCGGGCAATCAGCCCCAGCATTTT	CASSLSEGSGNQPQHF
NA	TRBJ2-1	TRBV5-1	NA	TGCGCCAGCGGCTTGGCGAGACTAGGGGTCACCAATGAGCAGTTCTTC	CASGLARLGVTNEQFF
NA	TRBJ2-1	TRBV6-5	NA	TGTGCCAGCAATCCGACTAGGGTACGGTATGAGCAGTTCTTC	CASNPTRVRYEQFF